The entry below describes one TCR beta chain. Generated by immunoSEQ multiplex PCR, the TCRdb table keeps only in-frame clones and is missing some. The sample records under 200,000 clones, 90% to 95% being singletons. Germline V gene data show CDR1 as MNHEY and CDR2 as SVGAGI. The CDR3 consists of 12 residues. Trimming shortened V by 6 bases and J by 3 bases, and 9 bases separated the two germline ends. This entry comes from a study of control samples from healthy donors and cancer patients. V usage is TRBV6-5 and J usage is TRBJ2-7; D ambiguous. This clonotype originated in a man in his sixties with colorectal cancer. Specimen: PBMCs. The CDR3: CASRKGNYEQYF. The CDR3, as DNA: TGTGCCAGCAGGAAAGGAAACTACGAGCAGTACTTC.